This entry concerns a single T cell receptor beta chain. The antigen remains undetermined. Sample treatment: 15 to 20 received Ad26.COV2.S at low or high dose, single or two shots; roughly 5 received placebo; per-sample allocation not given. Samples analyzed were those drawn on day 63 after the first vaccine or placebo injection. The length of the CDR3 is 13 residues. From germline, CDR1 is SQVTM and CDR2 ANQGSEA. Trimming stripped 3 bases from V and 3 bases from J, with 9 bases between. The data stem from a study of Ad26.COV2.S vaccination and SARS-CoV-2 variants. Study-level findings and limits: Spike-specific TCR breadth was greater in vaccine than placebo recipients.

Produced via immunoSEQ multiplex PCR; TCRdb's table is partial and in-frame only. This sample has roughly 350,000 clones; 85% to 90% occur once, and the top ten carry roughly 4.8%. The chain employs TRBV29-1 and TRBJ1-5; D possibly corresponds to TRBD1 (5 bases). Sequencing used peripheral blood, obtained in a trial of Ad26.COV2.S vaccine versus placebo. The receptor's source is a person aged 18-65 years who received the Ad26.COV2.S COVID-19 vaccine or a placebo. In DNA form, the CDR3 reads TGCAGCGTTGATGGGGGTCCCAATCAGCCCCAGCATTTT. It specifies CSVDGGPNQPQHF. Together with reference TRBV29-1 and TRBJ1-5, the CDR3 gives the full variable domain: SAVISQKPSRDICQRGTSLTIQCQVDSQVTMMFWYRQQPGQSLTLIATANQGSEATYESGFVIDKFPISRPNLTFSTLTVSNMSPEDSSIYLCSVDGGPNQPQHFGDGTRLSIL.